The 20 T cell receptor beta chains reported below all come from one sample, sequenced in a study of T cells in women clearing cervical HPV infection. Method: immunoSEQ multiplex PCR; TCRdb's copy keeps in-frame clones and lacks some. The table lists just over 20,000 clones. The sequencing sample was made of blood buffy coat. These receptors came from a woman aged 18 to 75 with a cervical HPV16 infection that either progressed to CIN3+ or cleared (not recorded which).

To note about this clone: The read is 3 residues too short to cover the CDR3 end, so that end is filled in from the germline J gene. The chain couples TRBV7-3 to TRBJ1-2, with D maybe TRBD1 (6 bases). This CDR3 is 16 amino acids long. The germline gives CDR1 SGHTA, CDR2 FQGTGA. CDR3 loop: CASSLRSGGAERDYTF. The covered CDR3 bases are TGTGCCAGCAGCTTAAGAAGCGGGGGGGCCGAACGTGAC. The whole variable domain, remainder taken from reference TRBV7-3 and TRBJ1-2, is GAGVSQTPSNKVTEKGKYVELRCDPISGHTALYWYRQSLGQGPEFLIYFQGTGAADDSGLPNDRFFAVRPEGSVSTLKIQRTERGDSAVYLCASSLRSGGAERDYTFGSGTRLTVV.

CDR3 sequence: CATSRGAGAGMSTDTQYF. The covered CDR3 bases are TGTGCCACCAGCAGAGGGGCGGGAGCGGGGATGAGCACAGATACG. The V and J genes are TRBV15 and TRBJ2-3; 7 bases line up with TRBD2. The read falls 3 residues short of the CDR3 end, and the missing part is taken from the germline J gene. Looked up from germline, CDR1 is LNHNV and CDR2 is YYDKDF (reference sequence). The ends lost 1 base at V and 0 bases at J; junction bases unmatched: 10. This CDR3 is built from 18 residues.

A note on this clone: From the germline J gene comes the end of the CDR3, since the read stops 3 residues before it. The chain recombines TRBV7-2 with TRBJ1-5; no definite D call. V lost 0 bases to trimming and J lost 1 base, with 10 bases between them. Germline-derived CDR1 and CDR2 are SGHTA and FQGNSA. The length of the CDR3 is 16 residues. The DNA read from the CDR3 is TGTGCCAGCAGCTTAGCTGGGCTCATAAGCAATCAGCCC. Its protein is CASSLAGLISNQP. The entire CDR3 reads CASSLAGLISNQPQHF.

Comment on this clone: The read is 3 residues too short to cover the CDR3 end, so that end is filled in from the germline J gene. The chain couples TRBV2 to TRBJ1-2; D remains ambiguous. The germline gives CDR1 SNHLY, CDR2 FYNNEI. The CDR3 consists of 14 residues. CDR3 bases read: TGTGCCAGCAGTGCCAGCGCCCTCACCTACGAC. This translates into CASSASALTYD. The complete CDR3 reads CASSASALTYDYTF. Complete variable domain (other parts from reference TRBV2 and TRBJ1-2): EPEVTQTPSHQVTQMGQEVILRCVPISNHLYFYWYRQILGQKVEFLVSFYNNEISEKSEIFDDQFSVERPDGSNFTLKIRSTKLEDSAMYFCASSASALTYDYTFGSGTRLTVV.

CDR3 region: CASSGGRFNEKLFF. The DNA read from the CDR3 is TGTGCCAGCAGTGGAGGCAGGTTTAATGAAAAA. The chain carries TRBV2 and TRBJ1-4; D is unresolved. The read comes to an end 3 residues before the CDR3 does, leaving the germline J gene to fill in the end. The CDR3 is 14 residues long. V lost 4 bases and J lost 4, with 10 bases in between. Germline assignment: CDR1 SNHLY and CDR2 FYNNEI. Full variable domain (rest looked up from reference TRBV2 and TRBJ1-4): EPEVTQTPSHQVTQMGQEVILRCVPISNHLYFYWYRQILGQKVEFLVSFYNNEISEKSEIFDDQFSVERPDGSNFTLKIRSTKLEDSAMYFCASSGGRFNEKLFFGSGTQLSVL.

On this clone itself: The read gets to within 3 residues of the CDR3 end, and the germline J gene fills in the rest. The chain employs TRBV7-2 and TRBJ1-4; 8 nucleotides match TRBD1. Germline V gives CDR1 SGHTA, CDR2 FQGNSA. CDR3 size: 15 residues. V was clipped by 5 bases and J by 1 base; unmatched bases: 3. The CDR3 bases that were read are TGTGCCAGCAGCCGAGACAGGGGAACTAATGAAAAA. Protein: CASSRDRGTNEK. The entire CDR3 is CASSRDRGTNEKLFF.

With regard to this clone: Read sequence stops 3 residues before the CDR3 end, and the germline J gene provides the missing end. The genes are TRBV6-2 or TRBV6-3 and TRBJ2-1; the D gene is possibly TRBD2 (6 bases). The V gene's germline CDR1 is MNHEY and CDR2 SVGEGT. The V end lost 6 bases, the J end lost 7 bases, and 10 bases lay between the germline ends. The CDR3 spans 12 residues. CDR3 DNA (partial): TGTGCCAGCAGCTGGGGGGAGAATGAG. Translation: CASSWGENE. The whole CDR3 sequence is CASSWGENEQFF.

With respect to this clone: From the germline J gene comes the end of the CDR3, since the read stops 3 residues before it. This sequence joins TRBV7-8 and TRBJ2-3; 8 nucleotides agree with TRBD2. The V and J ends lost 4 bases and 2 bases, in that order; junction bases with no gene match: 11. CDR1 and CDR2 from the germline V gene are SGHVS and FQNEAQ. This CDR3 region has 17 residues. The CDR3 DNA, read in part, is TGTGCCAGCAGCTCCGGGGGGGCCGTGGGGGACACAGATACG. It codes for CASSSGGAVGDTDT. The whole CDR3 protein reads CASSSGGAVGDTDTQYF.

Of note for this clone: The read gets to within 3 residues of the CDR3 end, and the germline J gene fills in the rest. The chain employs TRBV20-1 and TRBJ2-3; 10 bases line up with TRBD2. V gave up 6 bases and J gave up 5 bases; unmatched junction bases: 8. The CDR3 is 14 amino acids. Germline V gene lookup returns CDR1 DFQATT and CDR2 SNEGSKA (reference sequence). This chain's CDR3 is CSALSGGAVDTQYF. Partial CDR3 DNA: TGCAGTGCCCTAAGCGGGGGGGCGGTAGATACG.

About this clone itself: Coverage ceases 3 residues before the CDR3 finishes, and the germline J gene fills in the end. This chain connects TRBV5-1 to TRBJ2-5; TRBD2 aligns across 8 bases. Germline lookup yields CDR1 SGHRS and CDR2 YFSETQ. The CDR3 is 15 residues long. V trimming: 0 bases; J trimming: 4 bases; junction bases outside the gene matches: 5. Incomplete CDR3 DNA: TGCGCCAGCAGCTTGGGCGGGGGGCTTGCAGAGACC. Encoded protein: CASSLGGGLAET. The whole CDR3 sequence is CASSLGGGLAETQYF.

Concerning this clone: From the germline J gene comes the end of the CDR3, since the read stops 3 residues before it. The V gene is TRBV20-1, the J gene TRBJ1-2; maybe TRBD1 (5 bases). CDR1 and CDR2 (germline): DFQATT, SNEGSKA (reference sequence). The CDR3 totals 14 residues. Trimming cost V 5 bases and J 2 bases, with 15 bases left between them. CDR3 amino acids: CSARGWGENYGYTF. CDR3 DNA, as far as it was read: TGCAGTGCTCGAGGATGGGGGGAGAACTATGGC.

As concerns this clone: The read halts 3 residues ahead of the CDR3 end, with the missing end drawn from the germline J gene. V and J are TRBV10-1 and TRBJ2-1; 7 bases fit TRBD1. The CDR3 is made up of 15 amino acids. Germline CDR1 is WNHNN and CDR2 is SYGVQD (reference sequence). J gave up 0 bases and V 7 bases, and 6 bases lay outside the gene matches. The part of the CDR3 DNA that was read is TGCGCCAGCAACCACGGGACAGACTCCTACAATGAG. Translating it yields CASNHGTDSYNE. The full CDR3 reads CASNHGTDSYNEQFF.

As for this clone: The sequence runs out 3 residues before the end of the CDR3; the remainder is reconstructed from the germline J gene. The V call is TRBV4-2, the J call TRBJ1-2, with TRBD1 identical over 9 bases. V lost 1 base to trimming and J lost 6 bases; unmatched junction nucleotides: 6. CDR3 length equals 15 residues. Germline V gene lookup returns CDR1 LGHNA and CDR2 YNFKEQ. This CDR3 reads CASSQGTGGLDGYTF. The DNA read from the CDR3 is TGTGCCAGCAGCCAAGGAACAGGGGGCTTAGATGGC.

Worth noting for this clone: The read halts 3 residues ahead of the CDR3 end, with the missing end drawn from the germline J gene. This sequence joins TRBV19 and TRBJ1-2; 8 positions agree with TRBD1. Germline loops: CDR1 LNHDA, CDR2 SQIVND (reference sequence). V lost 6 bases to trimming and J lost 4 bases; unmatched junction nucleotides: 4. The CDR3 is made up of 13 amino acids. Partial CDR3 DNA: TGTGCCAGTAGGACAGGGGCGTCCTATGGC. Amino acids: CASRTGASYG. The full CDR3 protein reads CASRTGASYGYTF.

Worth noting for this clone: The observed sequence ends 3 residues before the CDR3 terminus, with the missing tail filled in from the germline J gene. The V and J genes are TRBV20-1 and TRBJ2-5; no firm D call. Germline CDR1 DFQATT, CDR2 SNEGSKA (reference sequence). The germline V and J ends were trimmed by 7 bases and 3 bases, with 15 bases remaining between them. The CDR3 covers 13 residues. CDR3 DNA, as far as it was read: TGCAGTGTCGCAGATCCGATGGAAGAGACC. Its protein is CSVADPMEET. The CDR3 reads in full as CSVADPMEETQYF.

Comments on this clone: The CDR3 extends 3 residues past the end of the read, so its final part is completed from the germline J gene. The V call is TRBV20-1, the J call TRBJ2-6; D might be TRBD1 (5 bases). Germline CDR1 DFQATT, CDR2 SNEGSKA (reference sequence). The CDR3 extends over 18 amino acids. The V end was cut by 0 bases, the J end by 2 bases, with 17 bases between. CDR3 loop: CSARDWADSATGANVLTF. The CDR3 bases that were read are TGCAGTGCTAGAGATTGGGCCGACAGTGCAACTGGGGCCAACGTC.

Remarks on this clone: Read coverage stops 3 residues before the CDR3 terminus; the germline J gene supplies the remainder. The chain carries TRBV18 and TRBJ1-1; D unresolved. The length of the CDR3 is 13 residues. The ends were cut back, 6 bases at V and 1 base at J, with 9 bases in the middle. Germline V gene lookup returns CDR1 KGHSH and CDR2 LQKENI. This CDR3 reads CASSPRQNTEAFF. CDR3 bases read: TGTGCCAGCTCGCCAAGACAGAACACTGAA.

This clone is identified as medium-sized from frequency. The missing CDR3 end, 3 residues past where the read stops, is filled in from the germline J gene. The chain links TRBV2 to TRBJ2-1; 15 bases agree with TRBD2. Per germline, CDR1 SNHLY and CDR2 FYNNEI. The ends lost 7 bases at V and 7 bases at J; junction bases unmatched: 8. This CDR3 contains 16 residues. CDR3 loop: CASTIPGTSGGNEQFF. CDR3 DNA, as far as it was read: TGTGCCAGCACCATACCCGGGACTAGCGGGGGGAATGAG.

Remarks on this clone: The sequenced fragment ends 3 residues before the CDR3 boundary, so the rest is inferred from the germline J gene. The chain couples TRBV7-9 to TRBJ2-3; D might be TRBD1 (6 bases). Trimming pared 5 bases from V and 3 bases from J, leaving 15 bases between. CDR3 length: 15 amino acids. The germline V gene has CDR1 SEHNR and CDR2 FQNEAQ (reference sequence). The CDR3 bases that were read are TGTGCCAGCAGCGAGCACGGGACAACGACAGATACG. It encodes CASSEHGTTTDT. The entire CDR3 protein reads CASSEHGTTTDTQYF.

Turning to this clone: The CDR3 end lies 3 residues beyond the end of the read and is filled in from the germline J gene. V gene TRBV11-2 combines with J gene TRBJ2-5; D unresolved. This CDR3 has 13 amino acids. Per germline, CDR1 SGHAT and CDR2 FQNNGV. V gave up 5 bases and J gave up 3 bases, with 10 bases separating them. CDR3: CASSRDIEETQYF. Partial CDR3 DNA: TGTGCCAGCAGCAGAGACATTGAAGAGACC.